The 29 T cell receptor beta chains reported below all come from one sample, sequenced in a study of T cells in Graves' hyperthyroidism and ophthalmopathy. Regions amplified from RNA transcripts were the TCR beta CDR3 regions. The HTBI primer set was used in a first-round RT-PCR of the TCR CDR3. TCRdb re-called the multiplex PCR reads through MiXCR, storing one row per CDR3 protein. This repertoire shows about 840,000 distinct CDR3 sequences, approximately 40% found once; its top ten account for around 10%. Sequencing was performed on blood. The receptor source for this set is a young man with Graves' hyperthyroidism.

This clonotype was picked up many times. The chain carries TRBV7-2 and TRBJ2-7, with a possible D match to TRBD1 (7 bases). Trimming removed 2 bases from V and 4 bases from J, with 15 bases in between. The CDR3 length is 15 residues. CDR1 and CDR2 from the germline V gene are SGHTA and FQGNSA. The CDR3 here is CASSLMLAGGYEQYF. CDR3 DNA sequence: TGTGCCAGCAGCTTAATGCTGGCAGGGGGGTACGAGCAGTACTTC.

Comments on this clonotype: Germline is not matched at one junction end, which may reflect a read error. The chain recombines TRBV19 with TRBJ1-1; the match to TRBD1 covers 7 bases. CDR1 and CDR2 (germline): LNHDA, SQIVND (reference sequence). The CDR3 is made up of 13 amino acids. The CDR3 DNA follows: TGTGCCAGTATAGCCAGGGGGAGCACTGAAGCTTCCTTT. Translation gives CASIARGSTEASF.

The chain is built from TRBV19 and TRBJ2-7; unclear D gene. Germline V gene sequence: CDR1 LNHDA, CDR2 SQIVND (reference sequence). The V gene lost 3 bases and the J gene lost 2 bases, with 8 bases spanning the gap. CDR3 length: 13 residues. As DNA, the CDR3 is TGTGCCAGTAGTATGATGCCCACCTACGAGCAGTACTTC. It specifies CASSMMPTYEQYF.

The chain recombines TRBV29-1 with TRBJ2-5; TRBD2 aligns across 8 bases. V lost 7 bases and J lost 4; bases outside the gene matches: 8. Germline V gene lookup returns CDR1 SQVTM and CDR2 ANQGSEA. The CDR3 length is 13 residues. The CDR3 sequence is CSATDGRGETQYF. The CDR3, as DNA: TGCAGCGCCACGGACGGGAGGGGAGAGACCCAGTACTTC.

This clonotype was detected ten times or more. The chain carries TRBV10-3 and TRBJ1-5; D unresolved. Germline V gene lookup returns CDR1 ENHRY and CDR2 SYGVKD. V was trimmed by 6 bases and J by 4 bases, leaving 13 bases between them. The CDR3 has 14 residues. DNA of the CDR3: TGTGCCATCAGCTCCGACGGTAGAAATCAGCCCCAGCATTTT. It encodes CAISSDGRNQPQHF.

This clonotype occurred many times. The chain is built from TRBV7-9 and TRBJ2-3, with 9 bases lining up with TRBD1. Germline V lookup: CDR1 SEHNR, CDR2 FQNEAQ (reference sequence). The CDR3 is 16 residues long. The trim removed 5 bases at V and 5 bases at J, leaving 11 bases unmatched. DNA of the CDR3: TGTGCCAGCAGCCTATCCGGGACAGGGATGGGAGATACGCAGTATTTT. Protein sequence: CASSLSGTGMGDTQYF.

The V and J genes are TRBV20-1 and TRBJ1-2; no clear D gene. Germline V gene lookup returns CDR1 DFQATT and CDR2 SNEGSKA (reference sequence). The V end lost 3 bases, the J end lost 8 bases, and 13 bases lay between the germline ends. CDR3 size: 12 residues. The CDR3 protein is CSARLGNGGYTF. In DNA form, the CDR3 reads TGCAGTGCTAGGTTAGGGAACGGCGGCTACACCTTC.

Ten or more counts support this clonotype. The genes are TRBV15 and TRBJ2-5, with 7 bases aligning to TRBD1. Looked up from germline, CDR1 is LNHNV and CDR2 is YYDKDF (reference sequence). The CDR3 is 17 amino acids. The ends lost 0 bases at V and 1 base at J; junction bases unmatched: 8. CDR3 DNA sequence: TGTGCCACCAGCAGAGAAGAGACAGGGCCTGGCCAAGAGACCCAGTACTTC. Protein sequence: CATSREETGPGQETQYF.

The rearrangement joins TRBV11-2 to TRBJ1-1; D gene ambiguous. CDR1 is SGHAT, CDR2 FQNNGV, per germline. This CDR3 region has 12 residues. Trimming stripped 3 bases from V and 3 bases from J, with 5 bases between. The DNA for the CDR3 is TGTGCCAGCAGCTTTAAGCACACTGAAGCTTTCTTT. Translation gives CASSFKHTEAFF.

This clonotype was observed a few times. The rearrangement links TRBV12-3 or TRBV12-4 to TRBJ2-5; D not resolved. This CDR3 region has 13 residues. V lost 7 bases to trimming and J lost 1 base, with 10 bases between them. This chain's CDR3 is CASTYTSQETQYF. The CDR3 region has the DNA TGTGCCAGCACCTACACGAGCCAAGAGACCCAGTACTTC.

This clonotype was counted at least ten times. This rearrangement joins TRBV7-8 to TRBJ1-1; no firm D call. CDR3 length: 12 residues. Germline V gene lookup returns CDR1 SGHVS and CDR2 FQNEAQ. Trimming pared 4 bases from V and 3 bases from J, leaving 6 bases between. The CDR3 DNA reads as TGTGCCAGCAGCTACCACCACACTGAAGCTTTCTTT. This translates into CASSYHHTEAFF.

There are many counts of this clonotype. The rearrangement joins TRBV7-9 to TRBJ2-5; the match to TRBD2 covers 9 bases. J gave up 3 bases and V 4 bases, and 9 bases lay outside the gene matches. Germline-derived CDR1 and CDR2 are SEHNR and FQNEAQ (reference sequence). The CDR3 totals 16 residues. CDR3 protein: CASSSLAGLGEETQYF. The CDR3 bases are TGTGCCAGCAGCTCGCTAGCGGGACTAGGAGAAGAGACCCAGTACTTC.

This clonotype was counted many times. This chain uses TRBV2 with TRBJ2-5; D possibly corresponds to TRBD2 (7 bases). Germline V gene data show CDR1 as SNHLY and CDR2 as FYNNEI. The CDR3 extends over 14 amino acids. Trimming pared 2 bases from V and 5 bases from J, leaving 12 bases between. CDR3 bases: TGTGCCAGCAGTGAAAGGCGGGGGCGGGAGACCCAGTACTTC. It translates to CASSERRGRETQYF.

V gene TRBV29-1 combines with J gene TRBJ1-1, with D possibly TRBD1 on 5 matching bases. The length of the CDR3 is 11 residues. Germline V gives CDR1 SQVTM, CDR2 ANQGSEA. Trimming stripped 8 bases from V and 1 base from J, with 8 bases between. The CDR3 DNA reads as TGCAGCTCCGGGACGAACACTGAAGCTTTCTTT. Residues: CSSGTNTEAFF.

The gene calls are TRBV11-1 and TRBJ2-3; D uncertain. The CDR3 has 12 amino acids. The V gene's germline CDR1 is SGHAT and CDR2 FQDESV (reference sequence). Between the trimmed V and J ends, which lost 5 bases and 6 bases, there was a span of 9 bases. CDR3 amino acids: CASSRDGDTQYF. The CDR3 DNA sequence: TGTGCCAGCAGCCGAGACGGGGATACGCAGTATTTT.

The chain employs TRBV11-2 and TRBJ2-5; D is undetermined. The V gene's germline CDR1 is SGHAT and CDR2 FQNNGV. V lost 4 bases and J lost 3, with 9 bases in between. The CDR3 is 13 amino acids. CDR3 DNA: TGTGCCAGCAGCTCTCTAGGCAAAGAGACCCAGTACTTC. It yields the protein CASSSLGKETQYF. Based on the CDR3 plus reference TRBV11-2 and TRBJ2-5, the full variable domain is EAGVAQSPRYKIIEKRQSVAFWCNPISGHATLYWYQQILGQGPKLLIQFQNNGVVDDSQLPKDRFSAERLKGVDSTLKIQPAKLEDSAVYLCASSSLGKETQYFGPGTRLLVL.

This clonotype came up many times. The J gene is TRBJ1-1, the V gene TRBV12-3 or TRBV12-4; D is ambiguous. V shed 1 base and J shed 11 bases, with 8 bases lying between them. This CDR3 comprises 11 residues. CDR3 coding DNA: TGTGCCAGCAGTTTAGGGTACGGGGCTTTCTTT. It specifies CASSLGYGAFF.

This clonotype has at least ten counts. V gene TRBV2 combines with J gene TRBJ2-7; D gene unclear. The V gene's germline CDR1 is SNHLY and CDR2 FYNNEI. This CDR3 region has 10 residues. Between the trimmed V and J ends, which lost 2 bases and 6 bases, there was a span of 2 bases. CDR3 coding DNA: TGTGCCAGCAGTGAAAGCGAGCAGTACTTC. It yields the protein CASSESEQYF.

The rearrangement links TRBV25-1 to TRBJ1-2; no firm D call. This CDR3 has 14 residues. Trimming removed 5 bases at V and 3 bases at J, with 13 bases between. The germline V gene encodes CDR1 MGHDK and CDR2 SYGVNS. The CDR3 region has the DNA TGTGCCAGCAGTTTATACTCGGGTGACTATGGCTACACCTTC. Its translation: CASSLYSGDYGYTF.

This chain links TRBV7-9 with TRBJ1-2, with D possibly matching TRBD1 (5 bases). Germline CDR1 SEHNR, CDR2 FQNEAQ (reference sequence). The CDR3 length is 13 residues. V dropped 5 bases and J dropped 6 bases, with 13 bases sitting between them. The CDR3 nucleotides read TGTGCCAGCAGCGAAACCGCAGGGCATGGCTACACCTTC. Translated, it gives CASSETAGHGYTF.

This clonotype was recorded at least ten times. The chain has TRBV7-3 and TRBJ1-6; D is uncertain. V was pared by 4 bases and J by 7 bases, with 11 bases between. This CDR3 has 14 residues. Germline V gives CDR1 SGHTA, CDR2 FQGTGA. CDR3 bases: TGTGCCAGCAGCTCCAACAGTCGGAATTCACCCCTCCACTTT. Its translation is CASSSNSRNSPLHF.

V and J are TRBV10-3 and TRBJ1-6; D is perhaps TRBD1 (6 bases). This CDR3 has 12 amino acids. The germline gives CDR1 ENHRY, CDR2 SYGVKD. Between the trimmed V and J ends, which lost 5 bases and 9 bases, there was a span of 8 bases. The CDR3: CAISTGSSPLHF. CDR3 sequence (DNA): TGTGCCATCAGTACAGGGTCTTCACCCCTCCACTTT.

This clonotype was picked up a small number of times. In nucleotides, the CDR3 is TGTGCCAGCAGCGCGGGGGACATCTACGAGCAGTACTTC. It specifies CASSAGDIYEQYF. The chain uses TRBV9 and TRBJ2-7, with D perhaps matching TRBD1 or TRBD2 (6 bases each). The CDR3 sequence is 13 residues long. V was trimmed by 3 bases and J by 3 bases, leaving 10 bases between them. The germline V gene encodes CDR1 SGDLS and CDR2 YYNGEE. Full variable domain (remainder filled in from reference TRBV9 and TRBJ2-7): DSGVTQTPKHLITATGQRVTLRCSPRSGDLSVYWYQQSLDQGLQFLIQYYNGEERAKGNILERFSAQQFPDLHSELNLSSLELGDSALYFCASSAGDIYEQYFGPGTRLTVT.

Details on this clonotype: A much bigger clone sits one base away, suggesting this may be a read error. The rearrangement joins TRBV19 to TRBJ1-5, with TRBD1 matching 7 bases. From germline, CDR1 is LNHDA and CDR2 SQIVND (reference sequence). The CDR3 runs 13 residues. J lost 11 bases, V lost 8 bases, and 12 bases had no gene match. The CDR3 DNA reads as TGTGCCAGTTGTGGGACAGTGGAATCAGCCCAGCATTTT. Residues: CASCGTVESAQHF.

The chain combines TRBV28 with TRBJ1-5, with TRBD1 as a possible D gene (6 bases). Germline loops: CDR1 MDHEN, CDR2 SYDVKM. The CDR3 totals 15 residues. V lost 3 bases, J lost 3 bases, and 12 bases lay in between. CDR3 nucleotides: TGTGCCAGCAGTTTGACTCAGGGGAACAATCAGCCCCAGCATTTT. Translation gives CASSLTQGNNQPQHF.

A remark on this clonotype: An end of the junction does not agree with germline; a read error may underlie this. This sequence joins TRBV20-1 and TRBJ2-5; 7 nucleotides line up with TRBD1. Per the germline V gene, CDR1 is DFQATT and CDR2 is SNEGSKA (reference sequence). This CDR3 is 17 amino acids long. This chain's CDR3 is CSALGQARGFVQGTQYF. The CDR3 DNA is TGCAGTGCACTAGGACAGGCAAGGGGTTTCGTCCAAGGGACCCAGTACTTC.

Many counts were recorded for this clonotype. The V and J genes are TRBV7-8 and TRBJ1-6; TRBD1 agrees at 7 bases. Germline V gene data show CDR1 as SGHVS and CDR2 as FQNEAQ. The CDR3 loop spans 15 amino acids. Trimming took 5 bases from V and 6 from J; bases not matched to a gene: 7. The CDR3 sequence: CASSTGGTANSPLHF. The CDR3 DNA is TGTGCCAGCAGCACAGGAGGGACAGCTAATTCACCCCTCCACTTT.

This clonotype was observed at least ten times. This chain connects TRBV7-9 to TRBJ2-7; the D is unclear. Germline CDR1 reads SEHNR; CDR2 reads FQNEAQ (reference sequence). The CDR3 contains 12 residues. The germline V and J ends were trimmed by 4 bases and 5 bases, with 9 bases remaining between them. DNA for the CDR3: TGTGCCAGCAGCTCGGACCTCAACGAGCAGTACTTC. As protein: CASSSDLNEQYF.

This clonotype was found many times. This CDR3 reads CSAARRREDEQYF. The CDR3 nucleotides read TGCAGTGCAGCACGGAGGCGGGAGGACGAGCAGTACTTC. The V and J genes are TRBV20-1 and TRBJ2-7, with 8 bases identical to TRBD2. Germline CDR1 DFQATT, CDR2 SNEGSKA (reference sequence). The CDR3 consists of 13 residues. Trimming cost V 6 bases and J 5 bases; bases outside gene matches: 9.